The present T cell receptor (beta chain) was sequenced within a study of blood T cell repertoires in COVID-19. The overall study: Samples taken during acute and convalescent COVID-19 were collected in the United States, Italy and Spain.

This CDR3 region has 16 residues. Germline assignment: CDR1 SGHVS and CDR2 FNYEAQ. V lost 1 base, J lost 0 bases, and 10 bases lay in between. Participant ages covered about 18 to 90 years across 24 US areas. Cohorts were determined from participant-reported clinical history. How the authors handled the data: Amplified reference gene primers provided the basis for estimating nucleated cell counts. This table comes from immunoSEQ multiplex PCR, and its TCRdb copy is limited to in-frame clones, with some not included. That table furnishes V, J and clone size, whereas the DNA furnished D and trimming. The data show over 110,000 clones, roughly 84% seen once.

The source material was PBMCs or T cells enriched from blood (not recorded which). The sequence was collected from a man in his forties or fifties in a cohort exposed to, infected with or recovered from COVID-19 (not recorded which). V and J are TRBV7-6 and TRBJ1-5; D possibly corresponds to TRBD1 (5 bases). The CDR3, as DNA: TGTGCCAGCAGCTTAGGGGGGAGGTATAGCAATCAGCCCCAGCATTTT. Amino acids: CASSLGGRYSNQPQHF.